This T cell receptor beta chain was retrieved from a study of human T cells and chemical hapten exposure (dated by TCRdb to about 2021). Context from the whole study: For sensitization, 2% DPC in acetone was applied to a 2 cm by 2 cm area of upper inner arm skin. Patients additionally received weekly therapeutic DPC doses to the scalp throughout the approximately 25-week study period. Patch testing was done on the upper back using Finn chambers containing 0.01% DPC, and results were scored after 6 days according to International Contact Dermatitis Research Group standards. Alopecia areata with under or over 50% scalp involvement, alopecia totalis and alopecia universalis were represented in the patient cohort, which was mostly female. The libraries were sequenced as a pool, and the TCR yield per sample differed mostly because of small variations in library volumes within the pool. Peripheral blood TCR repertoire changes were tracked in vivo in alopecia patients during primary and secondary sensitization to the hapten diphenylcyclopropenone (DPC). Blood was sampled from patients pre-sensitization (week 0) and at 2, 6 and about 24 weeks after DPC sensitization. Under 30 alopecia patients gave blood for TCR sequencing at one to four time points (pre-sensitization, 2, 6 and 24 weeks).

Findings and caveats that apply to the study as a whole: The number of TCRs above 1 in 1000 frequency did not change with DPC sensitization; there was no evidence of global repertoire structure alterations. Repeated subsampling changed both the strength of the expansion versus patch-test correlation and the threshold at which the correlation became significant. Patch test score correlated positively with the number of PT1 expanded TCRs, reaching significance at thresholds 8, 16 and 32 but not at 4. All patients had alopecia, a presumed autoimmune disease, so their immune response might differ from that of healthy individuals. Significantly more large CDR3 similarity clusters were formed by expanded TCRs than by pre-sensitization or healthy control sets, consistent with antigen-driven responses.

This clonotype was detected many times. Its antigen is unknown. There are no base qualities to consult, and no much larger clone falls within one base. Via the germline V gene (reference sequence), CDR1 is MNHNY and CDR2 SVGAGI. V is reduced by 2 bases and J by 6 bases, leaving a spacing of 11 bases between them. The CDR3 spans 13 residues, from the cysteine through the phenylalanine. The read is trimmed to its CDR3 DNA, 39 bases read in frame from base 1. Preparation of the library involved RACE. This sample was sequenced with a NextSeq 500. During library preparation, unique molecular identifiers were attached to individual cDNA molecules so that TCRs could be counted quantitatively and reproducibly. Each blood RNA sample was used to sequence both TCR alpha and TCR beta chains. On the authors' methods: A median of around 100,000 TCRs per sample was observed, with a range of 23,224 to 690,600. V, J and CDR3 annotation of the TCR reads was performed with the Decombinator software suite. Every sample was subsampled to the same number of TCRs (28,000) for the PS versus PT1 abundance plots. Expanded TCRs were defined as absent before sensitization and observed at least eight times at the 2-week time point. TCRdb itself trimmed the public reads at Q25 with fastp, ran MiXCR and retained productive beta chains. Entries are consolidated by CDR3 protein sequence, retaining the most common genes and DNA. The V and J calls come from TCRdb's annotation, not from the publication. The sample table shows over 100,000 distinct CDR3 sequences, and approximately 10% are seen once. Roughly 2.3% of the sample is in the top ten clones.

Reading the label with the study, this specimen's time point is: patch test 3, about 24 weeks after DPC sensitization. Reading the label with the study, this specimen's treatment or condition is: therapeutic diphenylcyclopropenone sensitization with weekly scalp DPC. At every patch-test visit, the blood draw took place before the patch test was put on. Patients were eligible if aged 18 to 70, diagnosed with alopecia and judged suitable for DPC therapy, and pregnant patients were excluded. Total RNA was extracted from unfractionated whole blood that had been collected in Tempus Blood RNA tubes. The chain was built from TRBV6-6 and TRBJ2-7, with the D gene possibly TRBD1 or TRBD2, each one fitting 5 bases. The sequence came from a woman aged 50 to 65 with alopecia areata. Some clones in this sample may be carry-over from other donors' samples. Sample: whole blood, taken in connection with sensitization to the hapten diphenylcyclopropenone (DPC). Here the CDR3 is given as CASSYGTPPEQYF. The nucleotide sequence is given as TGTGCCAGCAGTTACGGGACCCCGCCCGAGCAGTACTTC.